The sequence of this TCR beta chain was determined in a study of control samples from healthy donors and cancer patients. CDR3 length: 13 residues. V was trimmed by 2 bases and J by 3 bases, leaving 10 bases between them. Germline V lookup: CDR1 SQVTM, CDR2 ANQGSEA. The assay was immunoSEQ multiplex PCR, and TCRdb's table has in-frame clones only and misses some. Among approximately 51,000 clones listed, roughly 80% were seen once. This receptor was obtained from a man in his 70s in good health. This chain joins TRBV29-1 and TRBJ1-1; tentative D call: TRBD1 (6 bases). Material for sequencing was blood. The CDR3 DNA follows: TGCAGCGTTGAACAGGGGATGGACACTGAAGCTTTCTTT. It specifies CSVEQGMDTEAFF.